The sequence of this T cell receptor (beta chain) was determined in a study of CD8+ T cells in alopecia areata. Study-wide results and caveats: Higher clonality and more expanded CD8+ clones appeared in lesional than normal scalp.

The germline V gene encodes CDR1 MNHEY and CDR2 SVGAGI. This CDR3 is 14 amino acids long. Trimming removed 6 bases from V and 1 base from J; junction bases left unmatched: 1. Sorted populations comprised CD4+ and CD8+ T cells obtained from PBMCs. RNA, once extracted, was reverse transcribed into cDNA for use as the sequencing template. Sequencing was performed with immunoSEQ multiplex PCR; in TCRdb, only in-frame clones are kept and a portion is missing. The data contain fewer than 150,000 clones, roughly 69% of them singletons. As regards this clone: Its cognate antigen is unknown.

Sequencing was performed on CD4+ T cells sorted from blood. The genes are TRBV6-5 and TRBJ2-5; 11 bases line up with TRBD2. The source of this sequence is a human donor in good health. The DNA for the CDR3 is TGTGCCAGCAGGCTAGCGGGGGGCCAAGAGACCCAGTACTTC. It translates to CASRLAGGQETQYF.